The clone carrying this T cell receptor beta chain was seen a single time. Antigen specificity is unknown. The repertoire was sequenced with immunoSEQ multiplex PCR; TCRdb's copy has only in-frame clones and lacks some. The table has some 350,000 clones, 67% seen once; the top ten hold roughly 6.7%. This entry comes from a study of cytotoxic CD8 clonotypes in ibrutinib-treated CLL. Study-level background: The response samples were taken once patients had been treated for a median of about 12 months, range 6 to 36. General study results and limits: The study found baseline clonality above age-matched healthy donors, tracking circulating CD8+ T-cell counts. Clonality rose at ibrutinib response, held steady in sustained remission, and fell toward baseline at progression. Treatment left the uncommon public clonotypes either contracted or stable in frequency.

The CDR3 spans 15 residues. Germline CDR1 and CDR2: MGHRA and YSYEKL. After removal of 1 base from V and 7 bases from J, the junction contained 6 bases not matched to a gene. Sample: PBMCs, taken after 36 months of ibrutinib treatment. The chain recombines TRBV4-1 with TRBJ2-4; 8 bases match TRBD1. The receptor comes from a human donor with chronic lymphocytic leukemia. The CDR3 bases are TGCGCCAGCAGCCAAGTCTTGGACAGGGCTAACATTCAGTACTTC. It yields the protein CASSQVLDRANIQYF.